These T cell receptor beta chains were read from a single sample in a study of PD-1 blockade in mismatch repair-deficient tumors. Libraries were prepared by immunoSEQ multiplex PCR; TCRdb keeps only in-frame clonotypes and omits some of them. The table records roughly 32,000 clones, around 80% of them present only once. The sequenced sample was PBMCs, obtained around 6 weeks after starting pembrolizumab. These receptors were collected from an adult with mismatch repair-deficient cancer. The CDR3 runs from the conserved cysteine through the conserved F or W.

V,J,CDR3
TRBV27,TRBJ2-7,CASSSGLAGAEQYF
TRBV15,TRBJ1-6,CATSRDGQGVSSPLHF
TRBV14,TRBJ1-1,CASSLIRGRVTEAFF
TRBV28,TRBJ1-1,CASSPRGIAEAFF
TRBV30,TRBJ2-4,CAWSVGSGVNIQYF
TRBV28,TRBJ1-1,CASRRQLNTEAFF
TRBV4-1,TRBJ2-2,CASSQEDGTNTGELFF
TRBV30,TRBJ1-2,CAWSVQQDIGYTF
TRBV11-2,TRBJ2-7,CASSLVAVSSYEQYF
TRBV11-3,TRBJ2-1,CASSLVPRSSYNEQFF
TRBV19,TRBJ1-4,CASKIKTVTNEKLFF
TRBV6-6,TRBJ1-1,CASTRINTGGFEAFF
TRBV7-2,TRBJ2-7,CASELRHF
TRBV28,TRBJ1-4,CASSLMGQGNEKLFF
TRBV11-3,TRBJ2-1,CASSLDRGAYNEQFF
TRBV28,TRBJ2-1,CASSLKSGQGGNEQFF
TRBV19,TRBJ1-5,CASSRAGVGNQPQHF